One T cell receptor (beta chain) is described in this entry. Original processing methods: Reference gene primer amplification in the assay estimated nucleated cell counts. TCRdb's table, derived via immunoSEQ multiplex PCR, lists solely in-frame clones and lacks some. V, J and clone size derive from that table, while D and trimming were established from the DNA sequence. The repertoire holds fewer than 120,000 clones, with 70% to 90% as singletons. Trimming at V came to 6 bases and at J to 4 bases, leaving 5 bases not matched to a gene. CDR1 and CDR2 from the germline V gene are MDHEN and SYDVKM. CDR3 length equals 14 residues. This sample is part of a study of blood T cell repertoires in COVID-19. In the study overall: Samples of COVID-19 (acute and convalescent) were obtained from the United States, Italy and Spain.

The source of this sequence is a woman between 45 and 60 years old with acute or convalescent COVID-19. The sample was peripheral blood. This chain connects TRBV28 to TRBJ2-7; the match to TRBD2 covers 11 bases. The DNA for the CDR3 is TGTGCCAGCAGGAAGACTAGCGGGATATACGAGCAGTACTTC. Translated: CASRKTSGIYEQYF. Based on the CDR3 plus reference TRBV28 and TRBJ2-7, the full variable domain is DVKVTQSSRYLVKRTGEKVFLECVQDMDHENMFWYRQDPGLGLRLIYFSYDVKMKEKGDIPEGYSVSREKKERFSLILESASTNQTSMYLCASRKTSGIYEQYFGPGTRLTVT.